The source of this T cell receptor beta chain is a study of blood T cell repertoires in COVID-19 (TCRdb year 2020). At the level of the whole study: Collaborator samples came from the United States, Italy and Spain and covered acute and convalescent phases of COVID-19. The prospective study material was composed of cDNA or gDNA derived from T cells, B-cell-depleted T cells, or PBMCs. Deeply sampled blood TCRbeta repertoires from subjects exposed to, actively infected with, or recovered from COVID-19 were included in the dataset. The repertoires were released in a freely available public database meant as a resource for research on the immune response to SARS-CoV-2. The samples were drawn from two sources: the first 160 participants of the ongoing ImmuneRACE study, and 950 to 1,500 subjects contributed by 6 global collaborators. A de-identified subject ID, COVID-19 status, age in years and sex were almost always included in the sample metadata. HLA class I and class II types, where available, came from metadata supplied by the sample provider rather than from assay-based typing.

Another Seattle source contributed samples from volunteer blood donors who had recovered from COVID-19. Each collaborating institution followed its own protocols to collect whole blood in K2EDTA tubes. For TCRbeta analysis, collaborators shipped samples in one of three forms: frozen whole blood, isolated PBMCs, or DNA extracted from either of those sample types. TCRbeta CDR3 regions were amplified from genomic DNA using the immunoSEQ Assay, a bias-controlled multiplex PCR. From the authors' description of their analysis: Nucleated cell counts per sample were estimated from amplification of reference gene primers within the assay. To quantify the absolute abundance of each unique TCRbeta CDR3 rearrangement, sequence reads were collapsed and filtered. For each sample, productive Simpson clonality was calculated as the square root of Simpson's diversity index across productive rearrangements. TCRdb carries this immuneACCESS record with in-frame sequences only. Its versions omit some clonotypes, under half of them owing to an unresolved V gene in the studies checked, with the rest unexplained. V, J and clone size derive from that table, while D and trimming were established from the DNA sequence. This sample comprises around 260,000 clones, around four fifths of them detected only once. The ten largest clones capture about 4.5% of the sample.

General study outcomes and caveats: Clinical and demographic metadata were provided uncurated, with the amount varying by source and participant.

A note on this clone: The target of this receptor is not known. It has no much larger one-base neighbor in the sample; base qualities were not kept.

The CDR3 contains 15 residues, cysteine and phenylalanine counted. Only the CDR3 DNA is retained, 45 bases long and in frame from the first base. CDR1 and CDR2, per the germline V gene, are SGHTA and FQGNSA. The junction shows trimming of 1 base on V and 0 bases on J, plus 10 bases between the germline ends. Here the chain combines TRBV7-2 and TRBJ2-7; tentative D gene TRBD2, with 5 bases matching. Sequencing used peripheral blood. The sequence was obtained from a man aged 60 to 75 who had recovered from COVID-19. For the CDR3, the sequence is CASSLGADYSYEQYF. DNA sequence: TGTGCCAGCAGCTTAGGGGCAGACTACTCCTACGAGCAGTACTTC.